Listed below are T cell receptor beta chains from one sample, sequenced in a study of T cells in Graves' hyperthyroidism and ophthalmopathy. TCRdb re-called the multiplex PCR reads with MiXCR, one entry per CDR3 protein. The sample consists of some 530,000 distinct CDR3 sequences, about 20% of them appearing once. Sequenced material: blood. These receptors were taken from a woman in her sixties or seventies with Graves' ophthalmopathy. Both conserved end residues are part of each CDR3. D genes are given only for firm matches. Rows give clone size only sometimes, using once, few, many, or a class for an expanded clone.

d_gene	j_gene	v_gene	abundance	CDR3nt	CDR3aa
NA	TRBJ2-7	TRBV6-5	NA	TGTGCCAGCAGTTCCTTCTCAGGGCCCCCTGGGGCCTACGAGCAGTACTTC	CASSSFSGPPGAYEQYF
NA	TRBJ2-6	TRBV5-1	NA	TGCGCCAGCTCCGAGCCGGGGGCCCACGTCCTGACTTTC	CASSEPGAHVLTF
NA	TRBJ1-5	TRBV28	many	TGTGCCTCCAATGTAGGGGATCAGCCCCAGCATTTT	CASNVGDQPQHF
NA	TRBJ1-2	TRBV3-1	NA	TGTGCCAGCAGCCAGGTAGCTCCATATGGCTACACCTTC	CASSQVAPYGYTF
NA	TRBJ1-2	TRBV9	few	TGTGCCAGCAGCGTAGAGTCTAACAGGCTGAACTATGGCTACACCTTC	CASSVESNRLNYGYTF
TRBD2	TRBJ2-5	TRBV27	many	TGTGCCAGCAGTTTATCGAGACTAGCGGGAGGGGATATCGAGACCCAGTACTTC	CASSLSRLAGGDIETQYF
TRBD1	TRBJ2-7	TRBV28	NA	TGTGCCAGCAGCAAGGGAGGGACAGGGGAATACGAGCAGTACTTC	CASSKGGTGEYEQYF
TRBD1	TRBJ2-7	TRBV5-1	few	TGCGCCAGCAGCTTCATGGGGACAGGCTACGAGCAGTACTTC	CASSFMGTGYEQYF
NA	TRBJ1-1	TRBV9	NA	TGTGCCAGCAGCGTAGCCCCGGGACTGAACACTGAAGCTTTCTTT	CASSVAPGLNTEAFF
NA	TRBJ2-2	TRBV5-1	once	TGCGCCAGCAGCTTGGATCAGGGGCTGAACGGGGAGCTGTTTTTT	CASSLDQGLNGELFF
TRBD1	TRBJ1-2	TRBV5-4	NA	TGTGCCAGCAGCGCGCCGGGACAGGGCTACACCTTC	CASSAPGQGYTF
TRBD1	TRBJ1-2	TRBV5-6	NA	TGTGCCAGCAGCTTGGACAGGGGTATAATCGATGGCTACACCTTC	CASSLDRGIIDGYTF
NA	TRBJ1-1	TRBV18	few	TGTGCCACCTCCTTACCATCGGGCAGGGGGAACACTGAAGCTTTCTTT	CATSLPSGRGNTEAFF
TRBD1	TRBJ1-1	TRBV27	NA	TGTGCCAGCAGTATCAGGGGGGGATTGAGGACTGAAGCTTTCTTT	CASSIRGGLRTEAFF
NA	TRBJ2-7	TRBV18	NA	TGTGCCAGCTCCCCCAGGGTAGATGGTGAGCAGTACTTC	CASSPRVDGEQYF
TRBD2	TRBJ2-7	TRBV2	NA	TGTGCCAGCAGTGTGACTAGCCCCTACGAGCAGTACTTC	CASSVTSPYEQYF
TRBD1	TRBJ2-7	TRBV20-1	NA	TGCAGTGCTAGTAAGGACAGGGGCCCCTACGAGCAGTACTTC	CSASKDRGPYEQYF
NA	TRBJ1-2	TRBV4-2	NA	TGTGCCAGCAGCCAAGAGGTCAGGAGGAATGGCTACACCTTC	CASSQEVRRNGYTF
TRBD2	TRBJ2-7	TRBV12-3/TRBV12-4	many	TGTGCCAGCAGCTTGAGCGGGAACTACGAGCAGTACTTC	CASSLSGNYEQYF
NA	TRBJ2-7	TRBV6-1	many	TGTGCCAGCAGCTCCCAAGGGGGAAACGAGCAGTACTTC	CASSSQGGNEQYF
NA	TRBJ1-2	TRBV3-1	NA	TGTGCCAGCAGCCCTTTGGGGGGTAACTATGGCTACACCTTC	CASSPLGGNYGYTF
NA	TRBJ2-7	TRBV7-9	NA	TGTGCCAGCAGCTTAGTGGGCGGGGTAGCCACCTACGAGCAGTACTTC	CASSLVGGVATYEQYF
NA	TRBJ1-5	TRBV28	many	TGTGCCAGCAGCCAGTCCAGGGGTTGGAGCAATCAGCCCCAGCATTTT	CASSQSRGWSNQPQHF
TRBD2	TRBJ2-3	TRBV12-3/TRBV12-4	many	TGTGCCAGCAGCGGACTAGCGCTGGCAGATACGCAGTATTTT	CASSGLALADTQYF
TRBD2	TRBJ2-2	TRBV28	NA	TGTGCCAGCACCTCAAATAGGGGGATTAAGCGGGAGGCGAACACCGGGGAGCTGTTTTTT	CASTSNRGIKREANTGELFF
TRBD1	TRBJ1-5	TRBV12-3/TRBV12-4	many	TGTGCCAGCAGCCCGACAGGGGGCAGGAATCAGCCCCAGCATTTT	CASSPTGGRNQPQHF
NA	TRBJ1-1	TRBV9	NA	TGTGCCAGCAGCGTACAGGACAGAAGGACTGAAGCTTTCTTT	CASSVQDRRTEAFF
NA	TRBJ2-3	TRBV28	few	TGTGCCAGCAGTTTACCGCCGGGCACGGGGGATACGCAGTATTTT	CASSLPPGTGDTQYF
TRBD2	TRBJ2-1	TRBV12-3/TRBV12-4	NA	TGTGCGTCTGGGGCTAGCGGGAGAAATGAGCAGTTCTTC	CASGASGRNEQFF
TRBD1	TRBJ1-5	TRBV27	many	TGTGCCAGCAGCTCTAGACAGGGGGCGCGCAATCAGCCCCAGCATTTT	CASSSRQGARNQPQHF
NA	TRBJ1-6	TRBV28	NA	TGTGCCGGCAGTTTATGGGATGGGGGCGGTTCACCCCTCCACTTT	CAGSLWDGGGSPLHF
TRBD1	TRBJ1-1	TRBV6-1	many	TGTGCCAGCAGCCCGAACGACAGGGTGGGAGCTGAAGCTTTCTTT	CASSPNDRVGAEAFF
TRBD1	TRBJ1-2	TRBV15	once	TGTGCCACCAGCAGAGGGGGACAGATTTACTATGGCTACACCTTC	CATSRGGQIYYGYTF
TRBD2	TRBJ2-5	TRBV15	NA	TGTGCCACCAGCGGGGCTAGCGGGACCCGAGAGACCCAGTACTTC	CATSGASGTRETQYF
TRBD2	TRBJ2-7	TRBV6-2/TRBV6-3	NA	TGTGCCAGCAGTCATCCGGGACTAGCAAGTTTCGCCTACGAGCAGTACTTC	CASSHPGLASFAYEQYF
NA	TRBJ1-1	TRBV12-3/TRBV12-4	many	TGTGCCAGCAGTTTTCTTGGGGTAGGAGCTTTCTTT	CASSFLGVGAFF
TRBD2	TRBJ2-7	TRBV7-9	NA	TGTGCCAGCAGCTTTTTAGCGGGGACCTACGAGCAGTACTTC	CASSFLAGTYEQYF